These T cell receptor beta chains were read from a single sample in a study of CD8+CD57+ T cells in acquired aplastic anemia. TCRdb itself ran the reads through MiXCR, one entry per CDR3 protein. The sample has approximately 170,000 distinct CDR3 sequences, roughly half seen once. Sequencing input: sorted CD4+, CD8+, or CD8+CD57+ T cells (not recorded which) from PBMCs. These receptors all stem from a human donor with aplastic anemia. Each CDR3 is given with its conserved first and last residue. The order of the fields is J gene, V gene, clone size, D gene, CDR3 DNA, CDR3 protein. D genes are given only for firm matches. Clone size is given for some rows only: seen once, a few or many times, or a class if the clone is expanded.

j_gene: TRBJ2-3; v_gene: TRBV6-1; abundance: many; d_gene: TRBD2; CDR3nt: TGTGCCAGCAGTCCCCGGGGGGGAGATACGCAGTATTTT; CDR3aa: CASSPRGGDTQYF
j_gene: TRBJ2-1; v_gene: TRBV24-1; abundance: .; d_gene: .; CDR3nt: TGTGCCACCAGTGTCGAACGGGGGACGAGCTCCTACAATGAGCAGTTCTTC; CDR3aa: CATSVERGTSSYNEQFF
j_gene: TRBJ1-3; v_gene: TRBV18; abundance: .; d_gene: .; CDR3nt: TGTGCCAGCTCTCCGGGGCCCTCTGGAAACACCATATATTTT; CDR3aa: CASSPGPSGNTIYF
j_gene: TRBJ2-3; v_gene: TRBV12-3/TRBV12-4; abundance: many; d_gene: TRBD2; CDR3nt: TGTGCCAGCAGTTTAGTCCGACTAGCGGTTACAGATACGCAGTATTTT; CDR3aa: CASSLVRLAVTDTQYF
j_gene: TRBJ1-2; v_gene: TRBV20-1; abundance: .; d_gene: .; CDR3nt: TGCAGTGCTTTCGAAACTAACTATGGCTACACCTTC; CDR3aa: CSAFETNYGYTF
j_gene: TRBJ1-6; v_gene: TRBV6-5; abundance: many; d_gene: TRBD1; CDR3nt: TGTGCCAGCAGTTACACTGGACAGGGGTTTTCACCCCTCCACTTT; CDR3aa: CASSYTGQGFSPLHF
j_gene: TRBJ1-1; v_gene: TRBV6-5; abundance: many; d_gene: .; CDR3nt: TGTGCCAGCAAAGAAAGGTTGGACACTGAAGCTTTCTTT; CDR3aa: CASKERLDTEAFF
j_gene: TRBJ2-5; v_gene: TRBV27; abundance: many; d_gene: .; CDR3nt: TGTGCCAGCAGTTACGCTGGAATTCAAGAGACCCAGTACTTC; CDR3aa: CASSYAGIQETQYF
j_gene: TRBJ2-2; v_gene: TRBV7-2; abundance: many; d_gene: .; CDR3nt: TGTGCCAGCAGCTTAGTGGCAACTACCGGGGAGCTGTTTTTT; CDR3aa: CASSLVATTGELFF
j_gene: TRBJ2-2; v_gene: TRBV9; abundance: .; d_gene: .; CDR3nt: TGTGCCAGCAGTGGGACCGGGGAGCTGTTTTTT; CDR3aa: CASSGTGELFF
j_gene: TRBJ2-1; v_gene: TRBV10-1; abundance: .; d_gene: .; CDR3nt: TGCGCCAGCAGTGAGGTCCCTGTCGGCGAGCAGTTCTTC; CDR3aa: CASSEVPVGEQFF
j_gene: TRBJ2-1; v_gene: TRBV19; abundance: many; d_gene: .; CDR3nt: TGTGCCAGTAGCATGTCCGGGCCATGGGAGCAGTTCTTC; CDR3aa: CASSMSGPWEQFF
j_gene: TRBJ2-1; v_gene: TRBV24-1; abundance: .; d_gene: TRBD2; CDR3nt: TGTGCCACCAGTGACCGACTAGCGGGAGTTCGTGAGCAGTTCTTC; CDR3aa: CATSDRLAGVREQFF
j_gene: TRBJ1-2; v_gene: TRBV30; abundance: few; d_gene: .; CDR3nt: TGTGCCTGGAGTGTACTTACAGCTGCGGTGCCCACCTTC; CDR3aa: CAWSVLTAAVPTF
j_gene: TRBJ2-7; v_gene: TRBV2; abundance: .; d_gene: TRBD2; CDR3nt: TGTGCCAGCACCAAGGGCGGGAGTACCTACGAGCAGTACTTC; CDR3aa: CASTKGGSTYEQYF
j_gene: TRBJ1-2; v_gene: TRBV12-3/TRBV12-4; abundance: .; d_gene: .; CDR3nt: TGTGCCAGCAGTTCCGGCAGACAACACTATGGCTACACCTTC; CDR3aa: CASSSGRQHYGYTF
j_gene: TRBJ2-7; v_gene: TRBV29-1; abundance: few; d_gene: .; CDR3nt: TGCAGCGTTGAAGATCAAGGGATCCACGAGCAGTACTTC; CDR3aa: CSVEDQGIHEQYF
j_gene: TRBJ1-5; v_gene: TRBV2; abundance: .; d_gene: TRBD1; CDR3nt: TGTGCCAGCAGTGGCCTGTTCGACAGGGATCAGCCCCAGCATTTT; CDR3aa: CASSGLFDRDQPQHF
j_gene: TRBJ1-1; v_gene: TRBV7-2; abundance: few; d_gene: .; CDR3nt: TGTGCCAGCAGCTTAGCCGAGGGGCAGGGGAACACTGAAGCTTTCTTT; CDR3aa: CASSLAEGQGNTEAFF
j_gene: TRBJ1-2; v_gene: TRBV5-5; abundance: .; d_gene: .; CDR3nt: TGTGCCAGCAGCTTCCGGACAGCCACCGAACATGGCTACACCTTC; CDR3aa: CASSFRTATEHGYTF
j_gene: TRBJ1-1; v_gene: TRBV6-1; abundance: many; d_gene: .; CDR3nt: TGTGCCAGCAGTGATTTTCAGCCGAACACTGAAGCTTTCTTT; CDR3aa: CASSDFQPNTEAFF
j_gene: TRBJ1-3; v_gene: TRBV7-3; abundance: .; d_gene: TRBD1; CDR3nt: TGTGCCAGCAGCTCCACAGGGGGCGGTGGAAACACCATATATTTT; CDR3aa: CASSSTGGGGNTIYF
j_gene: TRBJ1-1; v_gene: TRBV29-1; abundance: few; d_gene: .; CDR3nt: TGCAGCGTTGATTGGGGGGACACTGAAGCTTTCTTT; CDR3aa: CSVDWGDTEAFF
j_gene: TRBJ1-1; v_gene: TRBV7-2; abundance: many; d_gene: .; CDR3nt: TGTGCCAGCAGCTTAGCCTTGTATGCTGAAGTTTTCTTT; CDR3aa: CASSLALYAEVFF
j_gene: TRBJ2-1; v_gene: TRBV2; abundance: .; d_gene: .; CDR3nt: TGTGCCAGCAGTGATTTCTCGTCAACCTACAATGAGCAGTTCTTC; CDR3aa: CASSDFSSTYNEQFF
j_gene: TRBJ2-1; v_gene: TRBV5-1; abundance: many; d_gene: .; CDR3nt: TGCGCCAGCAGCGTCGACATCTCCTACAATGAGCAGTTCTTC; CDR3aa: CASSVDISYNEQFF
j_gene: TRBJ1-6; v_gene: TRBV18; abundance: many; d_gene: .; CDR3nt: TGTGCCAGCTCAAACGACAGAAATTCACCCCTCCACTTT; CDR3aa: CASSNDRNSPLHF
j_gene: TRBJ1-1; v_gene: TRBV19; abundance: few; d_gene: .; CDR3nt: TGTGCCAGTAGCAAGACGGGACTGAACACTGAAGCTTTCTTT; CDR3aa: CASSKTGLNTEAFF
j_gene: TRBJ2-5; v_gene: TRBV5-1; abundance: .; d_gene: .; CDR3nt: TGCGCCAGCAGCTTGGCGTACCAAGAGACCCAGTACTTC; CDR3aa: CASSLAYQETQYF
j_gene: TRBJ2-1; v_gene: TRBV7-3; abundance: .; d_gene: .; CDR3nt: TGTGCCAGCAGCTTAGGGACGAGCAATGAGCAGTTCTTC; CDR3aa: CASSLGTSNEQFF
j_gene: TRBJ1-2; v_gene: TRBV15; abundance: .; d_gene: TRBD1; CDR3nt: TGTGCCACCAGCAGGCTAAAAACAGGGGAGGATGGCTACACCTTC; CDR3aa: CATSRLKTGEDGYTF
j_gene: TRBJ1-1; v_gene: TRBV6-1; abundance: .; d_gene: TRBD1; CDR3nt: TGTGCCAGCAGTGTCAGACAGGGGGCAATAGGCACTGAAGCTTTCTTT; CDR3aa: CASSVRQGAIGTEAFF
j_gene: TRBJ1-1; v_gene: TRBV18; abundance: .; d_gene: .; CDR3nt: TGTGCCAGCTCACCACAACAGATAAACACTGAAGCTTTCTTT; CDR3aa: CASSPQQINTEAFF
j_gene: TRBJ1-4; v_gene: TRBV19; abundance: many; d_gene: .; CDR3nt: TGTGCCAGTAGTGAGCTGAAGAATGAAAAACTGTTTTTT; CDR3aa: CASSELKNEKLFF
j_gene: TRBJ2-7; v_gene: TRBV5-5; abundance: few; d_gene: .; CDR3nt: TGTGCCAGCAGCTTGCAGCGTTCCCACTACGAGCAGTACTTC; CDR3aa: CASSLQRSHYEQYF
j_gene: TRBJ1-6; v_gene: TRBV6-6; abundance: many; d_gene: TRBD1; CDR3nt: TGTGCCAGCAGTTACTCAGGGACAGTAAATTCACCCCTCCACTTT; CDR3aa: CASSYSGTVNSPLHF
j_gene: TRBJ2-7; v_gene: TRBV7-9; abundance: .; d_gene: TRBD2; CDR3nt: TGTGCCAGCAGCTTATCACTAGCGGGTAAATACGAGCAGTACTTC; CDR3aa: CASSLSLAGKYEQYF
j_gene: TRBJ1-6; v_gene: TRBV14; abundance: .; d_gene: .; CDR3nt: TGTGCCAGCAGTCCACCCCTCCACTTT; CDR3aa: CASSPPLHF
j_gene: TRBJ2-6; v_gene: TRBV7-9; abundance: many; d_gene: TRBD1; CDR3nt: TGTGCCAGCAGCCCCGGGGACAGGGGCTCCGGGGCCAACGTCCTGACTTTC; CDR3aa: CASSPGDRGSGANVLTF
j_gene: TRBJ2-5; v_gene: TRBV10-3; abundance: .; d_gene: TRBD2; CDR3nt: TGTGCCATCAGTGACCGACTAGCTATAGGGGAGACCCAGTACTTC; CDR3aa: CAISDRLAIGETQYF
j_gene: TRBJ1-4; v_gene: TRBV5-4; abundance: many; d_gene: .; CDR3nt: TGTGCCAGCAGCGAGGACAGTGAGGAGGCTGAAAAACTGTTTTTT; CDR3aa: CASSEDSEEAEKLFF
j_gene: TRBJ2-3; v_gene: TRBV20-1; abundance: many; d_gene: .; CDR3nt: TGCAGTGCTAGAGTACCTCGCGAGCCAGATACGCAGTATTTT; CDR3aa: CSARVPREPDTQYF
j_gene: TRBJ1-2; v_gene: TRBV11-2; abundance: .; d_gene: .; CDR3nt: TGTGCCAGCAGCTCCCCTACCTCAGGCAGATCATATGGCTACACCTTC; CDR3aa: CASSSPTSGRSYGYTF
j_gene: TRBJ2-5; v_gene: TRBV19; abundance: .; d_gene: TRBD2; CDR3nt: TGTGCCAGTTCTGACAGCGGGGTAGAGACCCAGTACTTC; CDR3aa: CASSDSGVETQYF
j_gene: TRBJ2-7; v_gene: TRBV20-1; abundance: .; d_gene: TRBD1; CDR3nt: TGCAGTGCTCACGGGACAGGGCACTACGAGCAGTACTTC; CDR3aa: CSAHGTGHYEQYF
j_gene: TRBJ1-1; v_gene: TRBV6-2/TRBV6-3; abundance: few; d_gene: TRBD1; CDR3nt: TGTGCCAGCAGTGCCGGGACAGGGGGTAACACTGAAGCTTTCTTT; CDR3aa: CASSAGTGGNTEAFF
j_gene: TRBJ1-6; v_gene: TRBV6-1; abundance: many; d_gene: TRBD1; CDR3nt: TGTGCCAGCAGCAGGACAGGGGGCGATTCACCCCTCCACTTT; CDR3aa: CASSRTGGDSPLHF
j_gene: TRBJ1-4; v_gene: TRBV2; abundance: many; d_gene: .; CDR3nt: TGTGCCAGCAGGAACAGTGAAAAACTGTTTTTT; CDR3aa: CASRNSEKLFF
j_gene: TRBJ2-1; v_gene: TRBV19; abundance: .; d_gene: .; CDR3nt: TGCGCCAGTAGTATAGGAGACGGGTCCTACAATGAGCGGTTCTTC; CDR3aa: CASSIGDGSYNERFF
j_gene: TRBJ2-7; v_gene: TRBV2; abundance: .; d_gene: TRBD2; CDR3nt: TGTGCCAGCTTGGAAAGCGGGATTGCGGGCGAGCAGTACTTC; CDR3aa: CASLESGIAGEQYF
j_gene: TRBJ1-5; v_gene: TRBV6-4; abundance: many; d_gene: .; CDR3nt: TGTGCCAGCAGTAGAGGGAGCAATCAGCCCCAGCATTTT; CDR3aa: CASSRGSNQPQHF
j_gene: TRBJ1-1; v_gene: TRBV20-1; abundance: many; d_gene: TRBD1; CDR3nt: TGCAGTGCTAGAGATCCGGGACAGGGAAGCACTGAAGCTTTCTTT; CDR3aa: CSARDPGQGSTEAFF
j_gene: TRBJ2-3; v_gene: TRBV5-4; abundance: once; d_gene: TRBD1; CDR3nt: TGTGCCAGCAGCACAGGGGGGAACACAGATACGCAGTATTTT; CDR3aa: CASSTGGNTDTQYF
j_gene: TRBJ2-2; v_gene: TRBV11-1; abundance: .; d_gene: TRBD2; CDR3nt: TGTGCCAGCAGGCCAAGGCGGGAGGGCGCTACCGGGGAGCTGTTTTTT; CDR3aa: CASRPRREGATGELFF
j_gene: TRBJ2-5; v_gene: TRBV2; abundance: few; d_gene: .; CDR3nt: TGTGCCACCAAACTCAGGGGCGGAGAGACCCAGTACTTC; CDR3aa: CATKLRGGETQYF